Sequencing of this T cell receptor beta chain was carried out in a study of OX40 agonist ivuxolimab in advanced cancers. Study context: Across the patients, intravenous ivuxolimab was delivered every 2 weeks at 0.01 to 10 mg/kg.

Study findings and constraints: Clonal expansion by week 6 occurred in CD4+ and CD8+ blood T cells (at 0.1 to 3.0 mg/kg). The 0.1-3.0 mg/kg partial responders had among the lowest clonal expansion. Researchers report that CD8+ T cells had, on average, more expanded clones than CD4+.

Trimming removed 4 bases from V and 3 bases from J; junction bases left unmatched: 3. The CDR3 sequence is 14 residues long. Germline CDR1 and CDR2: SGHVS and FQNEAQ. The protocol was immunoSEQ multiplex PCR, while the TCRdb copy is restricted to in-frame clones and leaves out a portion. The profile shows about 55,000 clones, roughly nine tenths of them singletons. Worth noting for this clone: Antigen unknown.

The chain recombines TRBV7-8 with TRBJ1-1; 9 nucleotides align to TRBD1. The TCR originated in an adult with an advanced solid tumor such as melanoma, head and neck, liver or kidney cancer. Material: CD4+ or CD8+ T cells sorted from blood, obtained in a trial of the OX40 agonist ivuxolimab. In DNA, the CDR3 is TGTGCCAGCAGCTCGACAGGGGGAGACACTGAAGCTTTCTTT. Translated: CASSSTGGDTEAFF.